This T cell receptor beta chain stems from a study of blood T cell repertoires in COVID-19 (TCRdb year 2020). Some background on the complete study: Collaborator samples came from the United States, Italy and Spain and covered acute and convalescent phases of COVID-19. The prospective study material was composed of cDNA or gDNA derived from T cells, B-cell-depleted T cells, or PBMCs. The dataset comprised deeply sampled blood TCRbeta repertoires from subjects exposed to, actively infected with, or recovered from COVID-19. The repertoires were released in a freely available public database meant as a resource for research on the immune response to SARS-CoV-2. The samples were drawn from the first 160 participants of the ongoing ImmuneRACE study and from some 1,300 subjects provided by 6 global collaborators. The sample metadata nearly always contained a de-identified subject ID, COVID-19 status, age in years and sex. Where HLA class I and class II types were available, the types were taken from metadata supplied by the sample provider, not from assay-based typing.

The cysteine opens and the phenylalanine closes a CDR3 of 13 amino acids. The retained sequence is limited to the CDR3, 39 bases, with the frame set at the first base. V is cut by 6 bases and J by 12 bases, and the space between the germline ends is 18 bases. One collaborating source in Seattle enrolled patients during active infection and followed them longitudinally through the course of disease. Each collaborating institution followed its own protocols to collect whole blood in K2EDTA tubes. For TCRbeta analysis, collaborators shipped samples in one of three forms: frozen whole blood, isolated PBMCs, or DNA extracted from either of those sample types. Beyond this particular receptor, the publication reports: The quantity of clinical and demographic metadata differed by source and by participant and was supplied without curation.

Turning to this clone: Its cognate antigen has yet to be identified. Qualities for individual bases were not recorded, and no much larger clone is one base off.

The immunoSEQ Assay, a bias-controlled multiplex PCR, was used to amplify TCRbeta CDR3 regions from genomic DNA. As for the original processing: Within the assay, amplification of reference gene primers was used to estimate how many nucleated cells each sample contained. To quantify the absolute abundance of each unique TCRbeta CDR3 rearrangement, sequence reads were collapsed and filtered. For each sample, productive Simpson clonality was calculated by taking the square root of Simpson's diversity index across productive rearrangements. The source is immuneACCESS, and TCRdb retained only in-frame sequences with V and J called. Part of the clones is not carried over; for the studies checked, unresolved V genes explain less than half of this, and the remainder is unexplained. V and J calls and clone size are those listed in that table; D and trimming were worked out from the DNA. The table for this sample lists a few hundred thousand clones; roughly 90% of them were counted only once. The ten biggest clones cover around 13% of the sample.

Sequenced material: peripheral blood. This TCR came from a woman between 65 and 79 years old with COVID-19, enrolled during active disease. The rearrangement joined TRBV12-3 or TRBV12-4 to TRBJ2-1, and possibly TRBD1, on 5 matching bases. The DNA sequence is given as TGTGCCAGCAGCCCCCAACAGGTCACGGGGCAGTTCTTC. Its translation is CASSPQQVTGQFF.